This T cell receptor beta chain was found in a study of blood T cell repertoires in COVID-19. As processed by the authors: From reference gene primer amplification, estimates of nucleated cell counts were derived. Assay used: immunoSEQ multiplex PCR; TCRdb lists only in-frame clones, some missing. V and J calls and clone size are as listed in that table; D and trimming were resolved from the DNA. Among about 230,000 clones listed, around four fifths were seen once. The CDR3 contains 13 residues. V was pared by 5 bases and J by 3 bases, with 9 bases between. CDR1 is SGDLS, CDR2 YYNGEE, per germline. This chain uses TRBV9 with TRBJ2-1, with D possibly TRBD1 on 5 matching bases. The sequenced material came from peripheral blood. This TCR derives from a woman aged 70 to 79 with active or convalescent COVID-19. CDR3 loop: CASSLGDYNEQFF. The CDR3 nucleotides read TGTGCCAGCAGTCTAGGGGACTACAATGAGCAGTTCTTC.